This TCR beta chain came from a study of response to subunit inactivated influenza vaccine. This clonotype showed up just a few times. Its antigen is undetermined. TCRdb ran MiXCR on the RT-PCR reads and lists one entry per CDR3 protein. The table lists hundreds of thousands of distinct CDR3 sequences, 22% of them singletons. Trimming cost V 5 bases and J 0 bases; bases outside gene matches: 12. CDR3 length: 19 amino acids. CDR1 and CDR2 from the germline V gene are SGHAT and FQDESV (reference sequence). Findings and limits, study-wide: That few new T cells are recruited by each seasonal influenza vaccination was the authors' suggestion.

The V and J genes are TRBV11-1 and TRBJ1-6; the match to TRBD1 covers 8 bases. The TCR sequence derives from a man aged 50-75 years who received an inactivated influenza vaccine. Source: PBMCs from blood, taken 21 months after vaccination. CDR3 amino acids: CASSHPGQGPSSYNSPLHF. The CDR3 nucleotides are TGTGCCAGCAGCCACCCCGGACAGGGCCCTAGCTCCTATAATTCACCCCTCCACTTT.